A few counts support the clone carrying this T cell receptor beta chain. The antigen is unknown. This sample was taken from a study of early T cells in non-severe SARS-CoV-2 infection. General observations from the study: Matching results from VDJdb favored anti-spike CD8 responses, leaving private and CD4 specificities undetected.

Individual cDNA molecules were tagged with unique molecular identifiers. TCRdb analysed the 5' RACE reads with MiXCR anew, one entry per CDR3 protein. The repertoire holds tens of thousands of distinct CDR3 sequences, approximately 5.3% seen once, with about 32% in the top ten. The sequenced sample was whole blood. The clonotype was recovered from an adult who was a healthcare worker with PCR-confirmed SARS-CoV-2 infection or an uninfected control (not recorded which).

The CDR3 loop is CASRPTSGSYNEQFF. The DNA for the CDR3 is TGTGCCAGCAGACCGACTAGCGGGAGTTACAATGAGCAGTTCTTC. V and J are TRBV7-2 and TRBJ2-1; TRBD2 matches at 12 bases. Germline trimming cut 6 bases from V and 4 bases from J; bases unmatched to any gene: 4. The CDR3 consists of 15 residues. In germline, CDR1 is SGHTA, CDR2 FQGNSA. The variable domain in full, completed from reference TRBV7-2 and TRBJ2-1, reads GAGVSQSPSNKVTEKGKDVELRCDPISGHTALYWYRQSLGQGLEFLIYFQGNSAPDKSGLPSDRFSAERTGGSVSTLTIQRTQQEDSAVYLCASRPTSGSYNEQFFGPGTRLTVL.